This T cell receptor (beta chain) was found in a study of blood T cell repertoires in COVID-19 (TCRdb year 2020). Context from the whole study: The collaborator samples originated in the United States, Italy and Spain and spanned the acute and convalescent phases of COVID-19. Samples came from the ongoing ImmuneRACE study (first 160 participants) plus 1,254 subjects from 6 global collaborators. The repertoires were made available in a free public database intended to serve as a resource for research on the immune response to SARS-CoV-2. The sample metadata nearly always contained a de-identified subject ID, COVID-19 status, age in years and sex. The material from the prospective study consisted of cDNA or gDNA derived from T cells, B-cell-depleted T cells, or PBMCs. HLA class I and class II types, where available, came from metadata supplied by the sample provider rather than from assay-based typing. Subjects who had been exposed to COVID-19, were actively infected with it, or had recovered from it provided the deeply sampled blood TCRbeta repertoires that made up the dataset. Points the paper makes about the study in general: How much clinical and demographic metadata was included differed by source and by participant, and the metadata was provided uncurated.

TCRbeta CDR3 regions were amplified from genomic DNA by means of the immunoSEQ Assay, a bias-controlled multiplex PCR. The authors processed their data as follows. Within the assay, amplification of reference gene primers was used to estimate how many nucleated cells each sample contained. To quantify the absolute abundance of each unique TCRbeta CDR3 rearrangement, sequence reads were collapsed and filtered. For each sample, productive Simpson clonality was calculated as the square root of Simpson's diversity index across productive rearrangements. Sourced from immuneACCESS, this table was stored by TCRdb with only in-frame sequences that have V and J called. A share of the clones is absent; for the studies checked, an unresolved V gene accounts for under half, and the remainder has no known explanation. The V and J calls and clone size were taken over from that table, and D and trimming were inferred from the DNA. This sample is represented by some 200,000 clones; just under 85% of them were singletons. In total, the top ten clones hold 0.95% of the sample.

In Seattle, one collaborating source enrolled patients while the infection was active and tracked those patients longitudinally over the course of disease. Each collaborating institution followed its own protocols to collect whole blood in K2EDTA tubes. For TCRbeta analysis, collaborators shipped samples as frozen whole blood, isolated PBMCs, or DNA extracted from either of those sample types. This clone showed up just a few times. The antigen it binds to is not known. No much larger clone exists at a distance of one base, and base qualities are not known. From V the trimming removes 5 bases and from J it removes 6 bases, while the gene matches leave 3 bases of the junction unaccounted for. The germline V gene sets CDR1 to SGHTA and CDR2 to FQGNSA. Inclusive of the bounding cysteine and phenylalanine, the CDR3 is 12 residues long. Just CDR3 DNA is preserved here, 36 bases in frame from base 1.

The clonotype originates from a man between 60 and 75 years old with COVID-19, enrolled during active disease. The sequence joins TRBV7-2 to TRBJ2-7; TRBD1 agrees with 8 junctional bases. Sequenced input: peripheral blood. CDR3 protein: CASSRQGSEQYF. The DNA sequence is TGTGCCAGCAGCCGACAGGGGAGCGAGCAGTACTTC. Outside the CDR3, residues come from the reference TRBV7-2 and TRBJ2-7 proteins, so the full variable domain is: GAGVSQSPSNKVTEKGKDVELRCDPISGHTALYWYRQSLGQGLEFLIYFQGNSAPDKSGLPSDRFSAERTGGSVSTLTIQRTQQEDSAVYLCASSRQGSEQYFGPGTRLTVT.